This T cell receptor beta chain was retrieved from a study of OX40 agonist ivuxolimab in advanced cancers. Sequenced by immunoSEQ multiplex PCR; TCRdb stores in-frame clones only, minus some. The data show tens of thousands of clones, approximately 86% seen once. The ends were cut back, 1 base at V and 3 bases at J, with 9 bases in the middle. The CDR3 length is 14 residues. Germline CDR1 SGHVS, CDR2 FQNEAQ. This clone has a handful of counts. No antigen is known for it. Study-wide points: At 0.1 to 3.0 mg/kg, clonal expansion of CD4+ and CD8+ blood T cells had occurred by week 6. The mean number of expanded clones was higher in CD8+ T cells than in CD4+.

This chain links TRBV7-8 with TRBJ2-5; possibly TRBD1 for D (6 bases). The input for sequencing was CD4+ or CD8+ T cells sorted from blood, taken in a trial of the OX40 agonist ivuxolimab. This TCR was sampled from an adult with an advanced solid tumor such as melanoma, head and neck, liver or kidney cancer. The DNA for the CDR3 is TGTGCCAGCAGCTTAGATGCAGGGGAAGAGACCCAGTACTTC. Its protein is CASSLDAGEETQYF.